These 14 T cell receptor beta chains came from one sample sequenced in a study of CD8 T cells in ankylosing spondylitis. Whole-study results and caveats: A TCR beta motif of 8 or 9 highly homologous variants appeared characteristic of ankylosing spondylitis blood.

MiXCR, run by TCRdb on the 5' RACE reads, gives a single entry per CDR3 protein. The top ten hold under 1.2% of the sample, which has around 440,000 distinct CDR3 sequences, roughly 17% seen once. These receptors are not linked to any known antigen. The sample taken for sequencing was blood, either unsorted or a sorted T cell fraction (not recorded which). The receptor source for this set is a male donor with ankylosing spondylitis.

The chain recombines TRBV28 with TRBJ1-1, with D perhaps matching TRBD1 (5 bases). This CDR3 spans 15 amino acids. V shed 5 bases and J shed 2 bases, with 15 bases lying between them. CDR1 MDHEN and CDR2 SYDVKM come from the germline V gene. CDR3 sequence reads: CASSPLQGINTEAFF. The CDR3 DNA is TGTGCCAGCAGTCCCCTCCAGGGTATAAACACTGAAGCTTTCTTT.

This clonotype was seen more than once but under ten times. V usage is TRBV12-3 or TRBV12-4 and J usage is TRBJ1-2; TRBD1 might be the D (5 bases). The CDR3 has 14 residues. V was shortened by 10 bases and J by 1 base, with 16 bases between the two germline ends. Here the CDR3 reads CATLPDTRNYGYTF. As DNA, the CDR3 is TGTGCCACCCTCCCGGACACCCGTAACTATGGCTACACCTTC.

This sequence joins TRBV15 and TRBJ2-1; 9 bases match TRBD2. Germline lookup yields CDR1 LNHNV and CDR2 YYDKDF (reference sequence). V lost 0 bases to trimming and J lost 4 bases; unmatched junction nucleotides: 13. The CDR3 is made up of 19 amino acids. CDR3 residues: CATSRDQFEGLAIYNEQFF. Here the CDR3 DNA reads TGTGCCACCAGCAGAGATCAATTTGAGGGACTAGCTATTTACAATGAGCAGTTCTTC.

This chain links TRBV29-1 with TRBJ2-7, with 9 bases fitting TRBD2. The germline V gene encodes CDR1 SQVTM and CDR2 ANQGSEA. The CDR3 length is 16 residues. Germline trimming cut 0 bases from V and 3 bases from J; bases unmatched to any gene: 9. The CDR3 DNA reads as TGCAGCGTTGAAGATAGGGTCGGGACTAGCTTCTACGAGCAGTACTTC. Protein product: CSVEDRVGTSFYEQYF.

Only a few counts were recorded for this clonotype. The CDR3 nucleotides are TGTGCCAGCAGTCGGGACAGTAAGTCAGATACGCAGTATTTT. Its protein product is CASSRDSKSDTQYF. This rearrangement joins TRBV6-2 or TRBV6-3 to TRBJ2-3; 7 bases agree with TRBD1. Per the germline V gene, CDR1 is MNHEY and CDR2 is SVGEGT. The CDR3 sequence is 14 residues long. Trimming at V came to 5 bases and at J to 4 bases, leaving 6 bases not matched to a gene.

This clonotype has only one observation. The chain uses TRBV20-1 and TRBJ2-7; D is tentatively TRBD1 or TRBD2 (5 bases each). The CDR3 loop spans 14 amino acids. V lost 0 bases and J lost 4, with 13 bases in between. Looked up from germline, CDR1 is DFQATT and CDR2 is SNEGSKA (reference sequence). The CDR3 loop is CSARDTQGPYEQYF. For the CDR3, the DNA is TGCAGTGCTAGAGATACCCAGGGACCGTACGAGCAGTACTTC.

This clonotype showed up just a few times. This may be a read error: a much more frequent sequence differs by one nucleotide. The chain links TRBV7-2 to TRBJ2-1, with D hard to call. This CDR3 spans 13 amino acids. Trimming took off 1 base at V and 3 bases at J, with 4 bases between the two ends. The germline V gene encodes CDR1 SGHTA and CDR2 FQGNSA. In DNA, the CDR3 is TGTGCCAGCAGCTTAGACTTCTACAATGAGCAGTTCTTC. Translated, it gives CASSLDFYNEQFF.

This clonotype was picked up a small number of times. V usage is TRBV20-1 and J usage is TRBJ2-1; 7 bases are shared with TRBD2. This CDR3 spans 14 amino acids. Trimming removed 8 bases from V and 8 bases from J; junction bases left unmatched: 15. CDR1 is DFQATT, CDR2 SNEGSKA, per germline (reference sequence). This CDR3 is CSPQKRDVLDEQFF. The CDR3, as DNA: TGCAGTCCCCAAAAGCGGGACGTTCTCGATGAGCAGTTCTTC.

The sample holds a few counts of this clonotype. The rearrangement uses TRBV4-3 and TRBJ1-6; no clear D. Per germline, CDR1 LGHNA and CDR2 YSLEER. This CDR3 region has 14 residues. Trimming took 0 bases from V and 7 from J, leaving 7 bases between them. CDR3 nucleotides: TGCGCCAGCAGCCAAGACAGAAACAATTCACCCCTCCACTTT. Protein product: CASSQDRNNSPLHF.

In this sample, this clonotype turned up a few times. The chain couples TRBV2 to TRBJ1-2; a possible D gene is TRBD1 (6 bases). Germline loops: CDR1 SNHLY, CDR2 FYNNEI. V was shortened by 1 base and J by 4 bases, with 16 bases between the two germline ends. This CDR3 spans 16 amino acids. As DNA, the CDR3 is TGTGCCAGCAGTGAAGGGGGAGGTGACAGGCTCTATGGCTACACCTTC. This codes for CASSEGGGDRLYGYTF.

This clonotype appeared a few times. This chain uses TRBV7-9 with TRBJ2-1; D is possibly TRBD1 (5 bases). The germline gives CDR1 SEHNR, CDR2 FQNEAQ (reference sequence). The CDR3 extends over 15 amino acids. Trimming removed 7 bases from V and 3 bases from J, with 16 bases in between. CDR3 protein: CASTSGSGFYNEQFF. The CDR3 nucleotides are TGTGCCAGCACCTCAGGGTCAGGATTCTACAATGAGCAGTTCTTC. Combining the CDR3 with reference TRBV7-9 and TRBJ2-1 gives the whole variable domain DTGVSQNPRHKITKRGQNVTFRCDPISEHNRLYWYRQTLGQGPEFLTYFQNEAQLEKSRLLSDRFSAERPKGSFSTLEIQRTEQGDSAMYLCASTSGSGFYNEQFFGPGTRLTVL.

This clonotype showed up just once. The chain has TRBV19 and TRBJ1-1; maybe TRBD1 (6 bases). The CDR3 totals 17 residues. Germline loops: CDR1 LNHDA, CDR2 SQIVND (reference sequence). The V and J ends lost 0 bases and 1 base respectively, with 15 bases between them. As DNA, the CDR3 is TGTGCCAGTAGTATAGAATTTGACAGGACCCCGAACACTGAAGCTTTCTTT. As protein: CASSIEFDRTPNTEAFF.

At least ten counts were recorded for this clonotype. The chain uses TRBV12-3 or TRBV12-4 and TRBJ1-5; 9 bases agree with TRBD1. After removal of 6 bases from V and 5 bases from J, the junction contained 5 bases not matched to a gene. The CDR3 spans 14 residues. The CDR3, as DNA: TGTGCCAGCAGCCCCGGGACAGGGTATCAGCCCCAGCATTTT. Translated: CASSPGTGYQPQHF.

The V gene is TRBV7-8, the J gene TRBJ2-1; 8 bases map to TRBD1. The germline gives CDR1 SGHVS, CDR2 FQNEAQ. The CDR3 has 15 residues. J lost 7 bases, V lost 4 bases, and 9 bases had no gene match. The CDR3 DNA follows: TGTGCCAGCAGCTCGAAGGACAGGGTAGGAAATGAGCAGTTCTTC. This translates into CASSSKDRVGNEQFF.